This T cell receptor (beta chain) was recorded in a study of technical replicates of blood from several donors. Repertoires were generated with immunoSEQ multiplex PCR, while TCRdb's copy carries only in-frame clones and drops some. The data show about 98,000 clones, about 94% seen once. The CDR3 has 14 amino acids. The germline CDR1 and CDR2 sequences are SGHNT and YYREEE (reference sequence). V shed 4 bases, J shed 4 bases, and the junction held 6 bases outside the gene matches. The V call is TRBV5-4, the J call TRBJ2-7; 9 positions agree with TRBD1. This TCR derives from a human donor in good health. The specimen was T cells isolated from PBMCs. In DNA form, the CDR3 reads TGTGCCAGCAGCCCCGGGACAGGGTGGTACGAGCAGTACTTC. Translating it yields CASSPGTGWYEQYF.